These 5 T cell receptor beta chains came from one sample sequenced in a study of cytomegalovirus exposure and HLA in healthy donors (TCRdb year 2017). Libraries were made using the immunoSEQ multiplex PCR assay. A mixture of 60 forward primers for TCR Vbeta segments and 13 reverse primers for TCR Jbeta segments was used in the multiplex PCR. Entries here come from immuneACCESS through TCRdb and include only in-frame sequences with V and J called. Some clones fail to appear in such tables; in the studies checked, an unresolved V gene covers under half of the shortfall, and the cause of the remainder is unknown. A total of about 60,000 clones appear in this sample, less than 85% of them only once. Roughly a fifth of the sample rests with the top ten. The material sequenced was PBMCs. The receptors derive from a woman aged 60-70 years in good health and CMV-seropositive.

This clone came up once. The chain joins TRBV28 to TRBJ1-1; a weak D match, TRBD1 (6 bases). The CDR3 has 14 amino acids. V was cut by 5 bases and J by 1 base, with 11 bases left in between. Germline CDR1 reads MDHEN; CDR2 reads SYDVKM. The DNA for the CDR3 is TGTGCCAGCAGTCCTCCACAGGGGAACACTGAAGCTTTCTTT. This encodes CASSPPQGNTEAFF.

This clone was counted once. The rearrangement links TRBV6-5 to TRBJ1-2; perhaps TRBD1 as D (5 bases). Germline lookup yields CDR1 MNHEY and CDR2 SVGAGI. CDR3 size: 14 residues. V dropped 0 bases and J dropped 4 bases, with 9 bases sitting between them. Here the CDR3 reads CASSYSRRGYGYTF. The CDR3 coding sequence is TGTGCCAGCAGTTACTCGAGAAGGGGCTATGGCTACACCTTC.

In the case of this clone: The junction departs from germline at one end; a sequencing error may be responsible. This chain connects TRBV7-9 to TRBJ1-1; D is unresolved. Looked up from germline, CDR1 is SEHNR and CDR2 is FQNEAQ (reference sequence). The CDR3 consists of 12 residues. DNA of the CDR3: TGTTCCAGCAGCCCGATCACGCAGGAAGCTTTCTTT. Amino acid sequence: CSSSPITQEAFF.

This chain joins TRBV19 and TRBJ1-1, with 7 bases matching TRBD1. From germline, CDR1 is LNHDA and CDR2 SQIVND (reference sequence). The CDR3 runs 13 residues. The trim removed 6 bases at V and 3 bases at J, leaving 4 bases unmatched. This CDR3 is CASRDRSDTEAFF. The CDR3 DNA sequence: TGTGCCAGTAGGGACAGGTCGGACACTGAAGCTTTCTTT. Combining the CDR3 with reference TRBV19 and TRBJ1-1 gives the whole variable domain DGGITQSPKYLFRKEGQNVTLSCEQNLNHDAMYWYRQDPGQGLRLIYYSQIVNDFQKGDIAEGYSVSREKKESFPLTVTSAQKNPTAFYLCASRDRSDTEAFFGQGTRLTVV.

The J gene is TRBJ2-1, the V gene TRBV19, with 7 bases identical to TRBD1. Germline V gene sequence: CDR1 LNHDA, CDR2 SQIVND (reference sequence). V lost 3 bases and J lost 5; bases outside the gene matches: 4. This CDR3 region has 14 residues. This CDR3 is CASSMTGSNNEQFF. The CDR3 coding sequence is TGTGCCAGTAGTATGACAGGGAGCAACAATGAGCAGTTCTTC.